A single sample is the source of the 4 T cell receptor beta chains below, sequenced in a study of PD-1 blockade in mismatch repair-deficient tumors. Sequencing was performed with immunoSEQ multiplex PCR; in TCRdb, only in-frame clones are kept and a portion is missing. Of some 120,000 clones listed, about 90% are singletons. The source was peripheral blood, collected about 17 months after starting pembrolizumab. These TCRs come from an adult with mismatch repair-deficient cancer.

This clone was counted once. The chain combines TRBV5-1 with TRBJ2-3, with D possibly matching TRBD1 (6 bases). CDR1 is SGHRS and CDR2 is YFSETQ in the germline V gene. This CDR3 has 16 amino acids. The V end lost 2 bases, the J end lost 0 bases, and 13 bases lay between the germline ends. CDR3 residues: CASSFFSGASTDTQYF. CDR3 DNA: TGCGCCAGCAGCTTCTTTTCAGGGGCTAGCACAGATACGCAGTATTTT.

The chain joins TRBV7-9 to TRBJ2-7, with 7 bases matching TRBD1. CDR1 and CDR2 from the germline V gene are SEHNR and FQNEAQ (reference sequence). This CDR3 is 17 amino acids long. Losses at the gene ends were 4 bases for V and 4 bases for J; bases not matched to a gene: 16. DNA for the CDR3: TGTGCCAGCAGCTCACACAGGGGCCCTGGGGCCACTTACGAGCAGTACTTC. Its translation: CASSSHRGPGATYEQYF.

This chain uses TRBV27 with TRBJ2-2; D is perhaps TRBD2 (5 bases). The CDR3 has 13 amino acids. V lost 5 bases and J lost 4, with 8 bases in between. Germline V gives CDR1 MNHEY, CDR2 SMNVEV (reference sequence). The CDR3 protein is CASSLAITGELFF. For the CDR3, the DNA is TGTGCCAGCAGTCTAGCTATCACCGGGGAGCTGTTTTTT.

The chain recombines TRBV28 with TRBJ1-4; no definite D call. Trimming took 10 bases from V and 3 from J, leaving 15 bases between them. CDR1 is MDHEN and CDR2 is SYDVKM in the germline V gene. CDR3 length: 14 residues. The CDR3 DNA sequence: TGTGCCACCTCTCGACGGATAGCTAATGAAAAACTGTTTTTT. Protein: CATSRRIANEKLFF.